The text below deals with one T cell receptor beta chain. Trimming removed 5 bases at V and 3 bases at J, with 8 bases between. The CDR3 is 12 amino acids. Germline CDR1 is MNHEY and CDR2 is SVGAGI. The data were taken from a study of blood T cell repertoires in COVID-19. The repertoire was sequenced with immunoSEQ multiplex PCR; TCRdb's copy has only in-frame clones and lacks some. Here the sample spans about 110,000 clones, 75% to 90% being singletons. The sequence derives from a woman aged 40-49 years with acute or convalescent COVID-19. Sequenced material: peripheral blood. The rearrangement uses TRBV6-5 and TRBJ2-7; possibly TRBD2 for D (5 bases). CDR3 sequence reads: CASSNGIYEQYF. The CDR3 DNA sequence: TGTGCCAGCAGTAACGGGATCTACGAGCAGTACTTC.